These 21 T cell receptor beta chains share one sample of origin, sequenced in a study of blood T cell repertoires in COVID-19. Sequencing used immunoSEQ multiplex PCR; TCRdb keeps in-frame clones, though not all of them. Among about 500,000 clones, around 90% were seen once, and the ten largest hold 0.7%. Sequencing was carried out using PBMCs or T cells enriched from blood (not recorded which). These receptors were taken from a young woman who had recovered from COVID-19.

This rearrangement joins TRBV18 to TRBJ2-1, with D maybe TRBD1 (6 bases). Germline values: CDR1 KGHSH, CDR2 LQKENI. The germline V and J ends were trimmed by 3 bases and 10 bases, with 16 bases remaining between them. The CDR3 consists of 14 residues. The CDR3 nucleotides read TGTGCCAGCTCACCCGGTCCAGGGGCACGAGAGCAGTTCTTC. Protein product: CASSPGPGAREQFF. The variable domain in full, completed from reference TRBV18 and TRBJ2-1, reads NAGVMQNPRHLVRRRGQEARLRCSPMKGHSHVYWYRQLPEEGLKFMVYLQKENIIDESGMPKERFSAEFPKEGPSILRIQQVVRGDSAAYFCASSPGPGAREQFFGPGTRLTVL.

The chain has TRBV21-1 and TRBJ2-7; the DNA was not compared with TRBD2, the D call given in the table. TRBV21-1 is shown as a pseudogene. The CDR3 runs to 15 residues. The CDR3 coding sequence is TGTGCCAGCAGGCGCAAGGAAGGCGGCGCCTACGAGCAGTACTTC. Residues: CASRRKEGGAYEQYF.

This chain links TRBV2 with TRBJ1-1; the match to TRBD1 covers 7 bases. The J segment lost 1 base and the V segment lost 0 bases, leaving 2 bases of the junction unmatched. The CDR3 spans 15 residues. Per the germline V gene, CDR1 is SNHLY and CDR2 is FYNNEI. CDR3 coding DNA: TGTGCCAGCAGTGAAGCGGGACAGAGGAACACTGAAGCTTTCTTT. Translation: CASSEAGQRNTEAFF.

Worth noting for this clone: Other DNA variants within this sample encode the same CDR3. The chain uses TRBV12-3 or TRBV12-4 and TRBJ2-1; possible D gene TRBD2, 6 bases. The CDR3 is 12 amino acids. Trimming left V 3 bases short and J 8 bases short, with 8 bases between. The CDR3 loop is CASSFGGDEQFF. The CDR3 DNA is TGTGCCAGCAGTTTTGGCGGGGATGAGCAGTTCTTC.

This clone was detected once. The chain has TRBV15 and TRBJ1-2, with D perhaps TRBD1 (5 bases). V lost 2 bases and J lost 8, with 9 bases in between. Looked up from germline, CDR1 is LNHNV and CDR2 is YYDKDF (reference sequence). The CDR3 has 12 residues. CDR3 region: CATSRMDIGYTF. CDR3 nucleotides: TGTGCCACCAGCAGAATGGACATCGGCTACACCTTC.

The CDR3 DNA is TGTGCCAGCAGCCGGCAGGGGGTGGACTATGGCTACACCTTC. This translates into CASSRQGVDYGYTF. The chain recombines TRBV7-9 with TRBJ1-2, with TRBD1 identical over 7 bases. Germline V gives CDR1 SEHNR, CDR2 FQNEAQ (reference sequence). V shed 5 bases and J 3 bases; nucleotides not matched to a gene: 6. The CDR3 spans 14 residues. Filled out from reference TRBV7-9 and TRBJ1-2, the complete variable domain reads DTGVSQNPRHKITKRGQNVTFRCDPISEHNRLYWYRQTLGQGPEFLTYFQNEAQLEKSRLLSDRFSAERPKGSFSTLEIQRTEQGDSAMYLCASSRQGVDYGYTFGSGTRLTVV.

V is TRBV2 and J is TRBJ2-5; D uncertain. V dropped 5 bases and J dropped 2 bases, with 3 bases sitting between them. This CDR3 region has 11 residues. Per the germline V gene, CDR1 is SNHLY and CDR2 is FYNNEI. CDR3 sequence (DNA): TGTGCCAGCAGTTCTCAAGAGACCCAGTACTTC. It yields the protein CASSSQETQYF.

The J gene is TRBJ1-1, the V gene TRBV3-1 (or the pseudogene TRBV3-2); possible D gene TRBD1, 6 bases. Looked up from germline, CDR1 is LGHDT and CDR2 is YNNKEL (reference sequence). The CDR3 totals 15 residues. V shed 5 bases and J shed 1 base, with 14 bases lying between them. In DNA, the CDR3 is TGTGCCAGCAGCACTTGGGCGACAGGGAACACTGAAGCTTTCTTT. Amino acid sequence: CASSTWATGNTEAFF.

The genes are TRBV28 and TRBJ1-4, with 11 bases aligning to TRBD1. The junction had 6 bases not matched to a gene; V was cut back by 6 bases and J by 6 bases. This CDR3 region has 15 residues. Germline CDR1 MDHEN, CDR2 SYDVKM. CDR3 coding DNA: TGTGCCAGCAGACTTCCGGGACAGGGGGATGAAAAACTGTTTTTT. Amino acids: CASRLPGQGDEKLFF.

This sequence joins TRBV3-1 (or the pseudogene TRBV3-2) and TRBJ1-1; D unclear. The CDR3 is 14 amino acids. V dropped 0 bases and J dropped 4 bases, with 9 bases sitting between them. Germline V gene data show CDR1 as LGHDT and CDR2 as YNNKEL (reference sequence). Here the CDR3 DNA reads TGTGCCAGCAGCCAAGAGGGAGGGAGCACTGAAGCTTTCTTT. Its protein product is CASSQEGGSTEAFF.

J is TRBJ2-1 and V is TRBV3-1 (or the pseudogene TRBV3-2), with 7 nucleotides matching TRBD2. V shed 8 bases and J 3 bases; nucleotides not matched to a gene: 13. The germline V gene has CDR1 LGHDT and CDR2 YNNKEL (reference sequence). The CDR3 covers 16 residues. The CDR3 protein is CASAKTAGDFYNEQFF. In nucleotides, the CDR3 is TGTGCCAGCGCCAAGACGGCGGGGGACTTCTACAATGAGCAGTTCTTC.

The J gene is TRBJ1-6, the V gene TRBV28; the match to TRBD1 covers 12 bases. Germline CDR1 and CDR2: MDHEN and SYDVKM. The V segment lost 3 bases and the J segment 3 bases; nucleotides outside the gene matches: 6. CDR3 size: 18 residues. The CDR3 coding sequence is TGTGCCAGCAGTTTCGGGACAGGGGGCGCCGGCTATAATTCACCCCTCCACTTT. It yields the protein CASSFGTGGAGYNSPLHF.

This chain joins TRBV5-1 and TRBJ2-2; 7 bases align to TRBD2. Germline CDR1 is SGHRS and CDR2 is YFSETQ. This CDR3 has 17 amino acids. Germline trimming cut 0 bases from V and 0 bases from J; bases unmatched to any gene: 5. DNA for the CDR3: TGCGCCAGCAGCTTGGCCTCACTAGCGACGAACACCGGGGAGCTGTTTTTT. This encodes CASSLASLATNTGELFF.

This clone was picked up one time. J is TRBJ1-3 and V is TRBV5-4, with unresolved D. The V end was cut by 2 bases, the J end by 4 bases, with 10 bases between. Germline CDR1 is SGHNT and CDR2 is YYREEE (reference sequence). The CDR3 consists of 14 residues. The CDR3 sequence is CASSFLAQGNTIYF. CDR3 DNA: TGTGCCAGCAGCTTTCTCGCACAGGGAAACACCATATATTTT.

The J gene is TRBJ1-3, the V gene TRBV6-5, with a weak D call TRBD1 (6 bases). The length of the CDR3 is 14 residues. With 11 bases removed from V and 0 bases from J, the gap between germline ends came to 14 bases. CDR1 MNHEY and CDR2 SVGAGI come from the germline V gene. Here the CDR3 DNA reads TGTGCCGGCGGCGAGGGGGACTCTGGAAACACCATATATTTT. Amino acid sequence: CAGGEGDSGNTIYF.

The J gene is TRBJ2-5, the V gene TRBV6-5, with 7 nucleotides matching TRBD2. In germline, CDR1 is MNHEY, CDR2 SVGAGI. CDR3 size: 15 residues. The junction had 7 bases not matched to a gene; V was cut back by 2 bases and J by 4 bases. The CDR3 bases are TGTGCCAGCAGTTACGGGGCGGGGGTGGCAGAGACCCAGTACTTC. Translation gives CASSYGAGVAETQYF.

J is TRBJ1-3 and V is TRBV21-1; the DNA was not used to check the table's D call, TRBD1. TRBV21-1 is a documented pseudogene. This CDR3 contains 15 residues. In DNA, the CDR3 is TGTGCCAGCAGCAAAGCGAGGGGGCGAGGAAACACCATATATTTT. Its protein is CASSKARGRGNTIYF.

J is TRBJ1-1 and V is TRBV12-3 or TRBV12-4, with D perhaps TRBD1 (6 bases). V lost 6 bases, J lost 3 bases, and 11 bases lay in between. This CDR3 contains 13 residues. The CDR3 DNA reads TGTGCCAGCAGCGACAGGCCTCACACTGAAGCTTTCTTT. Encoded protein: CASSDRPHTEAFF.

This chain links TRBV12-1 with TRBJ2-1; the table gives TRBD2 as D, unverified against the DNA. TRBV12-1 is given as a pseudogene. This CDR3 has 18 amino acids. CDR3 sequence reads: CASSFLSGGSSSYNEQFF. CDR3 bases: TGTGCCAGCAGCTTTCTCTCGGGGGGTTCAAGCTCCTACAATGAGCAGTTCTTC.

V is TRBV20-1 and J is TRBJ2-3; D possibly corresponds to TRBD2 (5 bases). Germline V CDR1 and CDR2: DFQATT, SNEGSKA (reference sequence). This CDR3 has 13 residues. V lost 3 bases to trimming and J lost 4 bases, with 11 bases between them. The CDR3 DNA reads TGCAGTGCTAGTTACCTCGGGGCAGATACGCAGTATTTT. Translating it yields CSASYLGADTQYF.

V gene TRBV5-1 combines with J gene TRBJ2-2; D possibly corresponds to TRBD2 (6 bases). V lost 4 bases to trimming and J lost 6 bases, with 10 bases between them. Germline lookup yields CDR1 SGHRS and CDR2 YFSETQ. The CDR3 is made up of 13 amino acids. The CDR3 coding sequence is TGCGCCAGCAGCACGGGACTCCCCGGGGAGCTGTTTTTT. Its protein product is CASSTGLPGELFF.